This T cell receptor beta chain derives from a study of shared T cell receptors in the human thymus. TCRdb's table, derived via immunoSEQ multiplex PCR, lists solely in-frame clones and lacks some. The repertoire consists of some 700,000 clones, with 70% to 90% occurring once and the leading ten covering about 0.01%. Germline CDR1 and CDR2: WSHSY and SAAADI. The CDR3 is made up of 16 amino acids. V shed 4 bases, J shed 4 bases, and the junction held 2 bases outside the gene matches. The sample also formed part of further work on human thymus T cells. Per that paper: Corrective surgery for congenital heart defects was being performed on the healthy Finnish infants who served as donors. Thymic resections from corrective heart surgery supplied the tissue. Gene usage for V and J segments appeared biased in thymic and blood repertoires. Related research described thymic repertoires that were highly overlapping among unrelated individuals.

The chain combines TRBV10-2 with TRBJ2-1, with 15 bases lining up with TRBD2. Material for sequencing was thymocytes. This clonotype was sampled from a boy under two years old with a congenital heart defect. The CDR3 sequence is CASSGTSGRAYNEQFF. CDR3 bases: TGCGCCAGCAGTGGGACTAGCGGGAGGGCATACAATGAGCAGTTCTTC.